This T cell receptor beta chain came from a study of shared clonotypes between healthy human individuals (dated by TCRdb to 2020 to 2021). Concerning the study at large: A few men and two women, aged 18 to 49 years, made up the cohort. Between about 0.85 and 9.5 billion PBMCs per donor were obtained by leukapheresis. To estimate repertoire size and how much clonotypes are shared between individuals, the study performed deep sequencing of blood TCR repertoires from a few healthy adults. For each donor, CD4 naive and CD4 memory were each given three plates, CD8 naive was given two plates, and CD8 memory was given one plate. Different laboratories and diverse techniques were used to prepare libraries and sequence TCR repertoires, to increase sequencing depth and limit assay-specific biases. General findings and caveats noted by the study authors: Sampling was restricted to blood, and TCR repertoires in tissues likely differ from the TCR repertoires found in blood. The small number of donors limited the genetic and exposure-history diversity represented. Compared with non-shared clonotypes, the clonotypes found in all four sorted-subset donors had higher generation probabilities. Even with the large sequencing depth, rarefaction of the sorted-subset datasets indicated that sequencing was incomplete. Pairwise subsampling led to the expectation that sequencing depth would affect the degree of clonotype sharing among donors. When a handful of donors were compared, the shared fraction of clonotypes was about 5% for naive CD4, approximately 3.3% for naive CD8, more than 2% for memory CD4, and roughly 0.4% for memory CD8. Naive subsets generally had larger estimated clonotype richness than memory subsets.

Comment on this clone: What antigen it recognizes has not been identified. Base qualities are not provided; no much larger clone lies one nucleotide away.

TCR CDR3 regions were amplified from genomic DNA by multiplex PCR using the deep immunoSEQ assay. Extracted genomic DNA from each cell subset was spread evenly across all wells of several immunoSEQ 96-well plates, with each plate serving as a replicate. For sorted subsets, each replicate PCR was loaded with about 0.2 ug genomic DNA, equivalent to 32,000 or so T cell genomes. Purified libraries were measured with a Qubit 3.0 fluorometer, size-checked on a Bioanalyzer 2100, and measured again with the KAPA Library Quantification kit. A separate single-read 150-cycle Illumina NextSeq 550 flow cell was used to sequence each immunoSEQ 96-well plate. From the authors' description of their analysis: Because the immunoSEQ output included only junctional sequences and no quality scores, the filtering could not be the same as the filtering used for full-length reads. Sequences were annotated with PyIR, a Python wrapper for IgBLAST v1.9, using IMGT germline references to assign V/J genes and CDR3. Reads were filtered out if the reads had weak V/J assignments (E-value above 1e-6), no CDR3, stop codons, out-of-frame junctions, or ambiguous translated residues. V3J clonotypes were defined as sequences sharing the same inferred V gene, J gene, and CDR3 amino acid sequence. Percentage overlap between repertoires was calculated by dividing the number of shared unique clonotypes by the size of the smaller repertoire. Repertoire richness was assessed with RTK rarefaction, the Chao1 estimator, and Recon v2.1 estimates of unobserved clonotypes. OLGA was used to compute generation probabilities for all TCRbeta clonotypes that the gDNA method yielded from a few donors. The clones in this table, taken by TCRdb from immuneACCESS, are in-frame only. Not every clone is retained; where verified, under half of the shortfall comes from an unresolved V gene, and the cause of the rest is unknown. V, J and clone size reflect that table, while D and trimming were determined from the DNA. The sample contains some 1.5 million clones, 96% of them found a single time. The top ten clones comprise roughly 1.2% of the sample.

The junction shows trimming of 0 bases on V and 5 bases on J, plus 8 bases between the germline ends. From a lookup of the germline V gene, CDR1 and CDR2 are SGHTA and FQGTGA. Spanning cysteine to phenylalanine, the CDR3 consists of 13 amino acids. The read is trimmed to its CDR3 DNA, 39 bases read in frame from base 1. Healthy HIV-negative adults with no recently reported acute infections or vaccinations were included as donors. All donors were Caucasian adults living in Nashville, Tennessee, USA. CD4+ T cells were enriched by magnetic negative selection; naive cells were then positively selected on CD45RA, and the negative fraction formed the memory subset. After blood collection by leukapheresis, PBMCs were isolated using Ficoll-Histopaque density gradient centrifugation and then cryopreserved in the vapor phase of liquid nitrogen. Analytical flow cytometry was used to check the purity and quantity of every magnetically sorted T cell population. From each sorted fraction, genomic DNA was isolated and quantified by UV absorbance on a Nanodrop 2000c.

This chain joins TRBV7-3 to TRBJ2-7; the D segment cannot be called with confidence. The sequence derives from a man aged 25 to 40 in good health. Material: naive CD4+ T cells sorted from blood. According to the study, the label for this sample's cell subset or site signals: CD45RA+ positively selected. The CDR3 loop reads CASSLTPRHEQYF. The bases are TGTGCCAGCAGCTTAACCCCGCGCCACGAGCAGTACTTC.